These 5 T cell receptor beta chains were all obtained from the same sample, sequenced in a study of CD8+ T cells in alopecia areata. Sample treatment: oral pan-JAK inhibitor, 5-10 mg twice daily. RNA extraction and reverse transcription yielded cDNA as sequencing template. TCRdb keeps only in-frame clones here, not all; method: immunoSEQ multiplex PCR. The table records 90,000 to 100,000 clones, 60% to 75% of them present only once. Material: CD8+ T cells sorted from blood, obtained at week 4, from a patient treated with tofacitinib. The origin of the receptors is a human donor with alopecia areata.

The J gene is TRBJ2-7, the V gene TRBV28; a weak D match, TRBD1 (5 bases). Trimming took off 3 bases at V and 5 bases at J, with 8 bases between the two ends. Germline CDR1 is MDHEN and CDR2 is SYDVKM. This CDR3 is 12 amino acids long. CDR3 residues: CASSFRVDEQYF. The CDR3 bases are TGTGCCAGCAGTTTCAGGGTAGACGAGCAGTACTTC.

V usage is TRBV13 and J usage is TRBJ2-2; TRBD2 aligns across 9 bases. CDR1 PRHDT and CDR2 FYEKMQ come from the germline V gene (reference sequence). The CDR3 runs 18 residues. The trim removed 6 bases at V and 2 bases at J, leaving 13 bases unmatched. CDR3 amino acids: CASSEFRVLAGNTGELFF. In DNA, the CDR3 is TGTGCCAGCAGTGAATTTCGTGTCCTAGCGGGAAACACCGGGGAGCTGTTTTTT.

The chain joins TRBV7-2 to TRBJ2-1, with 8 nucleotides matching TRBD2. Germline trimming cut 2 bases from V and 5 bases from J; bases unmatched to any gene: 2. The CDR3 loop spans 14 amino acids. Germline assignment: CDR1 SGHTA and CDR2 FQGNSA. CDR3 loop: CASSLKAGDNEQFF. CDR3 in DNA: TGTGCCAGCAGCTTAAAAGCGGGGGACAATGAGCAGTTCTTC.

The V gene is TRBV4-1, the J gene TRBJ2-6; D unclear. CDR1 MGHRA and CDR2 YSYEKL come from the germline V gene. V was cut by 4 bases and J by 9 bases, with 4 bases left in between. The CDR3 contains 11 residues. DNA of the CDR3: TGCGCCAGCAGCCTCCACAACGTCCTGACTTTC. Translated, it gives CASSLHNVLTF.

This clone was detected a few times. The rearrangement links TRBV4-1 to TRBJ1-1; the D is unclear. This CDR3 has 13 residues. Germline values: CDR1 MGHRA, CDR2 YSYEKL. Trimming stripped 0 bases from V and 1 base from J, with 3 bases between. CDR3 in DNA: TGCGCCAGCAGCCAAGACGGGAACACTGAAGCTTTCTTT. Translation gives CASSQDGNTEAFF.